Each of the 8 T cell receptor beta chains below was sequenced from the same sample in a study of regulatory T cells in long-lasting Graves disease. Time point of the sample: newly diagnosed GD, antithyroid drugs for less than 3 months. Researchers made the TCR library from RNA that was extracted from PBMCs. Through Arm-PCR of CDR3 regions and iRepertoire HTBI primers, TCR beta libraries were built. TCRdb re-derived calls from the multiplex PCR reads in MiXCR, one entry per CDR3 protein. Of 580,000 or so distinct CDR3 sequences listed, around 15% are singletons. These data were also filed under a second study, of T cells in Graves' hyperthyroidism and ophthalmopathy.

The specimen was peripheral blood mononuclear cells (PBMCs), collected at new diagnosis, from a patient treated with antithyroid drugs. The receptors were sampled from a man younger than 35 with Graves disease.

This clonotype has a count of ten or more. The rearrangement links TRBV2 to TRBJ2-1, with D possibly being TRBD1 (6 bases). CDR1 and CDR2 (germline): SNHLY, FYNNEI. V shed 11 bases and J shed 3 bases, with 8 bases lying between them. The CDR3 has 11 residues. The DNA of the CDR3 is TGTGCCGACAGGAACTACAATGAGCAGTTCTTC. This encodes CADRNYNEQFF.

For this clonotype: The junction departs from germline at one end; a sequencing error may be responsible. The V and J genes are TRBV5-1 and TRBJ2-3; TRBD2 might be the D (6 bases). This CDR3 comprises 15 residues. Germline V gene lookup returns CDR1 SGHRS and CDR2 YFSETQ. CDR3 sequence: CASSFTGVSTDAQYF. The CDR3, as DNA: TGCGCCAGCAGCTTTACGGGGGTGAGCACAGATGCGCAGTATTTT.

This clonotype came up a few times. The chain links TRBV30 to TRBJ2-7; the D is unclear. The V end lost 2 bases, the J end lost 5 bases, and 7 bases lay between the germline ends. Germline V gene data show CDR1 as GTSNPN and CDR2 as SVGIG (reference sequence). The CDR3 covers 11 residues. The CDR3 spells CAWSLLDEQYF. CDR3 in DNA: TGTGCCTGGAGTCTTTTAGACGAGCAGTACTTC.

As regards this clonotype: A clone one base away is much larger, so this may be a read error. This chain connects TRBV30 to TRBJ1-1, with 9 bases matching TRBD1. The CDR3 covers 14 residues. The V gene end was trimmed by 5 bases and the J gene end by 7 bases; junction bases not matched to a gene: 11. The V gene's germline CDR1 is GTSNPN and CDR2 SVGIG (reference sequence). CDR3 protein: CAWDPGQGFDEAFF. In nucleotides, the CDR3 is TGTGCCTGGGACCCGGGACAGGGATTTGATGAAGCTTTCTTT.

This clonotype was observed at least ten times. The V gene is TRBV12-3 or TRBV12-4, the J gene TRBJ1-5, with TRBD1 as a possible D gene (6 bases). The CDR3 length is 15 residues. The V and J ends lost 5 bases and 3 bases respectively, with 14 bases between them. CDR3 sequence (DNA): TGTGCCAGCAGTCACATAGGGGGGGACAATCAGCCCCAGCATTTT. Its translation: CASSHIGGDNQPQHF.

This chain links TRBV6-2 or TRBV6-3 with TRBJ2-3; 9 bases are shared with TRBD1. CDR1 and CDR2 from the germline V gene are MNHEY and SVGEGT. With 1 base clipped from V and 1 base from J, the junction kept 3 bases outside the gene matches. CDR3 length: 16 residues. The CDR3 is CASSYLGTGRTDTQYF. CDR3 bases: TGTGCCAGCAGTTACTTAGGGACAGGGCGCACAGATACGCAGTATTTT.

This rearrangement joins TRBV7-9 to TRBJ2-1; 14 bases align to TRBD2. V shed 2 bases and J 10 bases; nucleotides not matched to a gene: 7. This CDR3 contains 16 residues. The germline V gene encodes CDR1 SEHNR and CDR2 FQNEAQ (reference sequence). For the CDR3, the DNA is TGTGCCAGCAGCTTAAGTGGGACTAGCGGGAGATTAGAGCAGTTCTTC. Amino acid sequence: CASSLSGTSGRLEQFF.

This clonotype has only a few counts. The CDR3 nucleotides read TGTGCCAGCAGCCCCAGCAAGACCGGGGAGCTGTTTTTT. Encoded protein: CASSPSKTGELFF. The chain employs TRBV7-3 and TRBJ2-2, with unresolved D. Trimming took 5 bases from V and 5 from J, leaving 9 bases between them. Germline values: CDR1 SGHTA, CDR2 FQGTGA. This CDR3 has 13 amino acids.